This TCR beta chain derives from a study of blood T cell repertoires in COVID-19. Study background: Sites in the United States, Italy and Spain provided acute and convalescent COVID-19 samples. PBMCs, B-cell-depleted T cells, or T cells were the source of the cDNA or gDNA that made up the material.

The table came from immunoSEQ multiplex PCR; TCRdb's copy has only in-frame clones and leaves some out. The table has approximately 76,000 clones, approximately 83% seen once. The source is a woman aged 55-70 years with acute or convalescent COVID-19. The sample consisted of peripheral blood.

CDR3 region: CASTTGHLNTEAFF. In nucleotides, the CDR3 is TGCGCCAGCACGACAGGGCATTTGAACACTGAAGCTTTCTTT. This chain links TRBV4-1 with TRBJ1-1, with 7 bases that match TRBD1. The CDR3 is 14 amino acids. Trimming removed 7 bases from V and 0 bases from J; junction bases left unmatched: 5. Germline CDR1 and CDR2: MGHRA and YSYEKL.